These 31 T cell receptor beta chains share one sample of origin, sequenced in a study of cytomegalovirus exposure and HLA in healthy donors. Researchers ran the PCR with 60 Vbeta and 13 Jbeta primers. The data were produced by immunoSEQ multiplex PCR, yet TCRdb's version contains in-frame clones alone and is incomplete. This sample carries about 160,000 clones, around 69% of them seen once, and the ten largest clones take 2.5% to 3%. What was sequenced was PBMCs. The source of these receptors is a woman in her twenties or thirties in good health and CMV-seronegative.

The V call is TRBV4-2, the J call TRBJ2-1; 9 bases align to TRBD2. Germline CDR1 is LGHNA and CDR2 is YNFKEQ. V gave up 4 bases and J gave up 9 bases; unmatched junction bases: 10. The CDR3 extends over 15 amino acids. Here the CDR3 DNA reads TGTGCCAGCAGCCGAGAAATAGCGGGAGCGACTGAGCAGTTCTTC. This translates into CASSREIAGATEQFF.

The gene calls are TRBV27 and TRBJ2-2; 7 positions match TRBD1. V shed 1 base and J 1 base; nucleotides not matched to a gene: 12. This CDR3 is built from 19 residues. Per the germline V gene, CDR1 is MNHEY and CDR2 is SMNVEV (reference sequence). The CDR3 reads CASSLYAQGMGWNTGELFF. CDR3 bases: TGTGCCAGCAGTTTATACGCACAGGGGATGGGTTGGAACACCGGGGAGCTGTTTTTT.

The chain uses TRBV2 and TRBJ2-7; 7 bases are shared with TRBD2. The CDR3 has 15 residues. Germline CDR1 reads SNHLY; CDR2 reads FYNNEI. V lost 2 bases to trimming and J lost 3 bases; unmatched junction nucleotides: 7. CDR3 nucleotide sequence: TGTGCCAGCAGTGAAAGGCCTAGCGGAATCTACGAGCAGTACTTC. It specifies CASSERPSGIYEQYF. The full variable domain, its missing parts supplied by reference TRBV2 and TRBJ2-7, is EPEVTQTPSHQVTQMGQEVILRCVPISNHLYFYWYRQILGQKVEFLVSFYNNEISEKSEIFDDQFSVERPDGSNFTLKIRSTKLEDSAMYFCASSERPSGIYEQYFGPGTRLTVT.

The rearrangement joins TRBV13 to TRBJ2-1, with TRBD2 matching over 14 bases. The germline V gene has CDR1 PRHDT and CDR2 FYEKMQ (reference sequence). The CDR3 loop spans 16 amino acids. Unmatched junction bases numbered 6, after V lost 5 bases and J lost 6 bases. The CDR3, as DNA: TGTGCCAGCAGCCGCCGGGGACTAGCGGGAGTCAATGAGCAGTTCTTC. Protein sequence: CASSRRGLAGVNEQFF.

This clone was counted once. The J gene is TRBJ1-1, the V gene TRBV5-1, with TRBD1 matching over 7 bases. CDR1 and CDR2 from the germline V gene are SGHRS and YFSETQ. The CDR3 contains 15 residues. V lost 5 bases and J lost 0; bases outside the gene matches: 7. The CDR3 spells CASSRDSPLNTEAFF. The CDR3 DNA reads TGCGCCAGCAGTAGGGACAGCCCTTTGAACACTGAAGCTTTCTTT.

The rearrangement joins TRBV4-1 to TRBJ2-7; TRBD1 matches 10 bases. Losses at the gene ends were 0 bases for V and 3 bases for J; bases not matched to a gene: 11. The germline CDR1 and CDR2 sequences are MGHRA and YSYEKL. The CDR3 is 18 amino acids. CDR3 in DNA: TGCGCCAGCAGCCAAGATGGAGGACAGGGGGTGGGGGGCTACGAGCAGTACTTC. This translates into CASSQDGGQGVGGYEQYF.

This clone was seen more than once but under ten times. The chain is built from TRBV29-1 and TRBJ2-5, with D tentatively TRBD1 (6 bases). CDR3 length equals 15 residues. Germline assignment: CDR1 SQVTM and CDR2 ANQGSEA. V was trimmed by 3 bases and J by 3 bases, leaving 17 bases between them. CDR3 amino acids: CSVDPTGNREETQYF. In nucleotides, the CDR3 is TGCAGCGTTGACCCAACAGGGAACAGAGAAGAGACCCAGTACTTC.

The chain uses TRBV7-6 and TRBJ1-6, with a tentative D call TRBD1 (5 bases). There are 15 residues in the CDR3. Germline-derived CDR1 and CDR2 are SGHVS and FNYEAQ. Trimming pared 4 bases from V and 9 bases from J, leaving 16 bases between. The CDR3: CASSSLPPGGSPLHF. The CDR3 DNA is TGTGCCAGCAGCTCATTGCCCCCCGGGGGTTCACCCCTCCACTTT.

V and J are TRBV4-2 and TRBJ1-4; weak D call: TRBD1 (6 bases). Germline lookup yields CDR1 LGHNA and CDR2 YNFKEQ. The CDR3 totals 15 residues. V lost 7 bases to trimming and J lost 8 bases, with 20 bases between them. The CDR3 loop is CASTPGGRLSEKLFF. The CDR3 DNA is TGTGCCAGCACCCCCGGGGGGCGATTGTCAGAAAAACTGTTTTTT.

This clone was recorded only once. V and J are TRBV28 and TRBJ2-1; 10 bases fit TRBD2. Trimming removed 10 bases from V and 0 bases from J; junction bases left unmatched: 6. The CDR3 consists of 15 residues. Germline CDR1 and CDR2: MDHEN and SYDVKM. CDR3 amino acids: CATVSGGSSYNEQFF. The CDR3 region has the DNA TGTGCCACCGTTAGCGGGGGGAGCTCCTACAATGAGCAGTTCTTC.

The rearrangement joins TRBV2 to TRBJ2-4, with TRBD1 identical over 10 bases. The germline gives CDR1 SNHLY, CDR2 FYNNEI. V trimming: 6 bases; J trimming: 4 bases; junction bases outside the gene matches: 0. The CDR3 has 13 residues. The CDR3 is CASRGQGKNIQYF. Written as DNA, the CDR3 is TGTGCCAGCAGGGGACAGGGGAAAAACATTCAGTACTTC.

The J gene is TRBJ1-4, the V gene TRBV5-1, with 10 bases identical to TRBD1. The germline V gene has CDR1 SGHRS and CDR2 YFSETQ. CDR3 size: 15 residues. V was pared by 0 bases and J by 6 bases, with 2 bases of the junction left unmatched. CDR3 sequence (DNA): TGCGCCAGCAGCTTGGTGGGACAGGGGTATGAAAAACTGTTTTTT. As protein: CASSLVGQGYEKLFF.

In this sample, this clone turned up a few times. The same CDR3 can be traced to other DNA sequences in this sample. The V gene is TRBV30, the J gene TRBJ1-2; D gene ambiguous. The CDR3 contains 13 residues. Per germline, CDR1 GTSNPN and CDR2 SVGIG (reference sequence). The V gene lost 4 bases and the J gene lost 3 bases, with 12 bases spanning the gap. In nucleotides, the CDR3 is TGTGCCTGGACCTTAGACCGGGACTATGGCTACACCTTC. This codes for CAWTLDRDYGYTF.

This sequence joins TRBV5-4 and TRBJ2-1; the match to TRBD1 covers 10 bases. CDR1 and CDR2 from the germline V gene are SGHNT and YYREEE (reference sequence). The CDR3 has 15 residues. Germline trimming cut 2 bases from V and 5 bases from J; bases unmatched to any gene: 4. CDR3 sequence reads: CASSFTGQGNNEQFF. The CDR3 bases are TGTGCCAGCAGCTTTACGGGACAGGGGAACAATGAGCAGTTCTTC.

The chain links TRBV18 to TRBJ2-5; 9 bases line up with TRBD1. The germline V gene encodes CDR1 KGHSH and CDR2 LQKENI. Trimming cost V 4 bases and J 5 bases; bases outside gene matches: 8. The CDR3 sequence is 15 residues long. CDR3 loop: CASSRSRTGDETQYF. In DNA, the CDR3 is TGTGCCAGCTCACGTAGTAGGACAGGGGATGAGACCCAGTACTTC. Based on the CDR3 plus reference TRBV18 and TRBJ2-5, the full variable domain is NAGVMQNPRHLVRRRGQEARLRCSPMKGHSHVYWYRQLPEEGLKFMVYLQKENIIDESGMPKERFSAEFPKEGPSILRIQQVVRGDSAAYFCASSRSRTGDETQYFGPGTRLLVL.

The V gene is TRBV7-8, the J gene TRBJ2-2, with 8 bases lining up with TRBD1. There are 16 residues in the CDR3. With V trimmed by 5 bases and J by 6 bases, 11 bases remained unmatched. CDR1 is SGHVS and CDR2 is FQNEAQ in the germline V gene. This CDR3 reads CASSPGETGEAGELFF. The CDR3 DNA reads TGTGCCAGCAGCCCCGGGGAGACAGGGGAGGCCGGGGAGCTGTTTTTT.

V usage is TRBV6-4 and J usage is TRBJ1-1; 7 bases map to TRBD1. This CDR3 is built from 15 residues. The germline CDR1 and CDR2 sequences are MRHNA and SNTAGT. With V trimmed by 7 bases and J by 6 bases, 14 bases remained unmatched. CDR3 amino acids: CASKPDSSTGAEAFF. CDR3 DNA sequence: TGTGCCAGCAAGCCCGACAGCTCCACAGGGGCTGAAGCTTTCTTT.

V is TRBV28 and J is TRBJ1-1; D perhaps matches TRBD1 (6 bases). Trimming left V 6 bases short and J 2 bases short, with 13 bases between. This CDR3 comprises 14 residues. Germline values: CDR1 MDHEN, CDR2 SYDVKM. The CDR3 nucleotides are TGTGCCAGCAGCAGTCCGGGACATAACACTGAAGCTTTCTTT. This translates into CASSSPGHNTEAFF.

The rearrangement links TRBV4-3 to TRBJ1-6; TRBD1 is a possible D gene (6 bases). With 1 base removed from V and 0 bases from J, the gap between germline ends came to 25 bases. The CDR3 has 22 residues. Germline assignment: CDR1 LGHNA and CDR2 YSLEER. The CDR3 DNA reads TGCGCCAGCAGCCAAGTCGGGGAATTTGGGGACACGATGCTCTCCTATAATTCACCCCTCCACTTT. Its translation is CASSQVGEFGDTMLSYNSPLHF.

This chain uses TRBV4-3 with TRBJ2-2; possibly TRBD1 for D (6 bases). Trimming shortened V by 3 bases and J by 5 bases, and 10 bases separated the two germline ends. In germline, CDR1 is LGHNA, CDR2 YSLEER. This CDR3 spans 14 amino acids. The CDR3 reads CASSHSDRTGELFF. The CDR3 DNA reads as TGCGCCAGCAGCCATTCCGACAGGACCGGGGAGCTGTTTTTT.

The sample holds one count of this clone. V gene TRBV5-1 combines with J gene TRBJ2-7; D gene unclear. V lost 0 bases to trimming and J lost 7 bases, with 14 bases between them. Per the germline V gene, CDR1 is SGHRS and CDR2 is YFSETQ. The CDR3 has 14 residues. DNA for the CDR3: TGCGCCAGCAGCTTGGGTGAAGGAGCCGGAGAGCAGTACTTC. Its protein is CASSLGEGAGEQYF. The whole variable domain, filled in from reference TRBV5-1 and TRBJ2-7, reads KAGVTQTPRYLIKTRGQQVTLSCSPISGHRSVSWYQQTPGQGLQFLFEYFSETQRNKGNFPGRFSGRQFSNSRSEMNVSTLELGDSALYLCASSLGEGAGEQYFGPGTRLTVT.

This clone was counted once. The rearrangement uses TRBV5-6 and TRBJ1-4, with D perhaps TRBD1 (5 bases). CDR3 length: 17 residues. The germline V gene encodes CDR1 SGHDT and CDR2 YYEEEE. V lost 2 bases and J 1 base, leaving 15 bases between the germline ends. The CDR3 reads CASSLDVRAGTNEKLFF. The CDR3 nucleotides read TGTGCCAGCAGCTTAGATGTCAGGGCAGGAACTAATGAAAAACTGTTTTTT.

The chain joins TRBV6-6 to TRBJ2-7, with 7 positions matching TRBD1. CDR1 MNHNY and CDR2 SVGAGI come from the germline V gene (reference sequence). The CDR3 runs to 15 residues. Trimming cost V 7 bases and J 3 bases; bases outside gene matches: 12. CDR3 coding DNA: TGTGCCAGCACCCGTAGGGGACAGAAAGACTACGAGCAGTACTTC. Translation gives CASTRRGQKDYEQYF.

As DNA, the CDR3 is TGTGCCAGCAGCTTATTGACAGGGGATCAGCCCCAGCATTTT. Its protein product is CASSLLTGDQPQHF. The chain uses TRBV7-6 and TRBJ1-5, with 8 bases identical to TRBD1. CDR3 length: 14 amino acids. V lost 2 bases, J lost 5 bases, and 2 bases stayed unmatched. Germline lookup yields CDR1 SGHVS and CDR2 FNYEAQ.

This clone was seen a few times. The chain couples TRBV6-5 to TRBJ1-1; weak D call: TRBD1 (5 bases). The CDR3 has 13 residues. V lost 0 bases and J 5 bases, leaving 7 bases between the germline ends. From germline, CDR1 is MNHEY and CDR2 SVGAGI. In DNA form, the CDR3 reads TGTGCCAGCAGTTACTCGGGGGGGACTGAAGCTTTCTTT. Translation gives CASSYSGGTEAFF.

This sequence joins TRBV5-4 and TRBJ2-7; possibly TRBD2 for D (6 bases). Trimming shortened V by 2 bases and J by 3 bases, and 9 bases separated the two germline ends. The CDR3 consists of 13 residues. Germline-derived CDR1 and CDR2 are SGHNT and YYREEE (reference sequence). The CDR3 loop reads CASSFAGNYEQYF. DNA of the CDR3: TGTGCCAGCAGCTTCGCGGGGAACTACGAGCAGTACTTC.

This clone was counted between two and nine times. The chain's CDR3 is CASSSFGSGQPQHF. CDR3 DNA sequence: TGTGCCAGCAGTTCCTTCGGTAGCGGGCAGCCCCAGCATTTT. The chain joins TRBV6-6 to TRBJ1-5; D unclear. CDR1 and CDR2 (germline): MNHNY, SVGAGI (reference sequence). The CDR3 has 14 residues. V was clipped by 4 bases and J by 7 bases, with 14 bases between them.

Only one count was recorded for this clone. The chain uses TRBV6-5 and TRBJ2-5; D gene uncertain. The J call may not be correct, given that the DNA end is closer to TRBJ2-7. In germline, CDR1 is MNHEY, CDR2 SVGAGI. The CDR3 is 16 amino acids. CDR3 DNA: TGTGCCAGCAGTTACTCCTACCAAGGCGGTCAAGACGAGCAGTACTTC. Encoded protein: CASSYSYQGGQDEQYF.

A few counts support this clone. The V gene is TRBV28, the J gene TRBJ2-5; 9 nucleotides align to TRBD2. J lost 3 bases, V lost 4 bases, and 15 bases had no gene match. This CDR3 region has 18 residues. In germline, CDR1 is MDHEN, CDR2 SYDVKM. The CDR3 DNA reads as TGTGCCAGCAGTTCCCTGGGGGGGGGTAGCGGGGGAAAAGAGACCCAGTACTTC. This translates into CASSSLGGGSGGKETQYF.

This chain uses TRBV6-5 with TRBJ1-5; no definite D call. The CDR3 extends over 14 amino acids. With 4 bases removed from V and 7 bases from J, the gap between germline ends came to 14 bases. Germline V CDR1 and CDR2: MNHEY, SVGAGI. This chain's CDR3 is CASSFVGVGQPQHF. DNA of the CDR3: TGTGCCAGCAGTTTTGTGGGAGTGGGGCAGCCCCAGCATTTT.

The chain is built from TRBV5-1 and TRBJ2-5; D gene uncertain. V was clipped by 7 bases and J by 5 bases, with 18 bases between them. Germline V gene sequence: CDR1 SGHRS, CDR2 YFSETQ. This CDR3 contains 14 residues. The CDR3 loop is CASWQSYSRETQYF. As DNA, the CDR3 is TGCGCCAGCTGGCAATCATACAGCCGCGAGACCCAGTACTTC.